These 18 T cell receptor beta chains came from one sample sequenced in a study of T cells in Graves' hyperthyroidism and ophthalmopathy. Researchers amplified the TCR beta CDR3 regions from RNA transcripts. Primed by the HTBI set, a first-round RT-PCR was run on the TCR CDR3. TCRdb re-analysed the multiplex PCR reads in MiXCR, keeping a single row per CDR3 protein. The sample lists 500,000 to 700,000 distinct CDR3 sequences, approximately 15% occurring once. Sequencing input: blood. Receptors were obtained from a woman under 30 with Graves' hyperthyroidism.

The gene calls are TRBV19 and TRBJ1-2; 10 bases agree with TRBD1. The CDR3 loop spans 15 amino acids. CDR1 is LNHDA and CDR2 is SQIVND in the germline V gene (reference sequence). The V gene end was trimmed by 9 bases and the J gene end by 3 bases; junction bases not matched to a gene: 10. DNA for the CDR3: TGTGCCAGCTCAACCTCCGGGACAGGGGACTATGGCTACACCTTC. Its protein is CASSTSGTGDYGYTF.

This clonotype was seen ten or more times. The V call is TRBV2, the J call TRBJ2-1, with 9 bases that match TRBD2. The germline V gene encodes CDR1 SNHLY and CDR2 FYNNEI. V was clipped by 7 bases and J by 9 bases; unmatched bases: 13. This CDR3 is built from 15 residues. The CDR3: CASKTSGLFDGEQFF. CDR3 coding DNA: TGTGCCAGCAAGACTAGCGGACTCTTTGATGGTGAGCAGTTCTTC. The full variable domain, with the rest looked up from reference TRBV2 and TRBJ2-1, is EPEVTQTPSHQVTQMGQEVILRCVPISNHLYFYWYRQILGQKVEFLVSFYNNEISEKSEIFDDQFSVERPDGSNFTLKIRSTKLEDSAMYFCASKTSGLFDGEQFFGPGTRLTVL.

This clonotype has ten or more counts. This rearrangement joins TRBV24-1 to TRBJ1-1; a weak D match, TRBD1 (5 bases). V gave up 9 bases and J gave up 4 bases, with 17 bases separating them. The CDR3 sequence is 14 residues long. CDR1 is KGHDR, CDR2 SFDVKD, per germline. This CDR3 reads CATQSRGWGTEAFF. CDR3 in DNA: TGTGCCACCCAGTCCCGGGGGTGGGGCACTGAAGCTTTCTTT.

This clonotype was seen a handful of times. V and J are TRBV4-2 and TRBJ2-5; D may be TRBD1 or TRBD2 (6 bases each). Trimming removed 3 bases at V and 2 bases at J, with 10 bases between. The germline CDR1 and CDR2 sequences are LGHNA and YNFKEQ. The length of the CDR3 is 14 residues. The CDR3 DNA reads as TGTGCCAGCAGCCAGGGGGCGGGACAAGAGACCCAGTACTTC. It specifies CASSQGAGQETQYF.

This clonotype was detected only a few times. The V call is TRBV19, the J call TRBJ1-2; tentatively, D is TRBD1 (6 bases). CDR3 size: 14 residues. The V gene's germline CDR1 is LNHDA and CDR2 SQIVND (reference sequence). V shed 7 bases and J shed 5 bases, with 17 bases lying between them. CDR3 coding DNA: TGTGCCAGTACGGCCGGGACACCCGGTTATGGCTACACCTTC. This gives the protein CASTAGTPGYGYTF.

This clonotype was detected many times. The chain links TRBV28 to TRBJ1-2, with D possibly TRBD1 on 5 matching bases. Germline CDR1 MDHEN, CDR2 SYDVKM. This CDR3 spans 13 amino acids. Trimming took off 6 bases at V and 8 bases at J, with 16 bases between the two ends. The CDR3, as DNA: TGTGCCAGCAGCCTAGAGCTAGGGGTAGGCTACACCTTC. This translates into CASSLELGVGYTF.

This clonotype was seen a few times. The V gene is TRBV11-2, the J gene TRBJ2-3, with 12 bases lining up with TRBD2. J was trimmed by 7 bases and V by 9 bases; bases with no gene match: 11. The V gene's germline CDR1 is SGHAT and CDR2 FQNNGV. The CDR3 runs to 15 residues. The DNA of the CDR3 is TGTGCCAGTTCCCCCCTAGCGGGAGGGCCGAATACGCAGTATTTT. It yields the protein CASSPLAGGPNTQYF.

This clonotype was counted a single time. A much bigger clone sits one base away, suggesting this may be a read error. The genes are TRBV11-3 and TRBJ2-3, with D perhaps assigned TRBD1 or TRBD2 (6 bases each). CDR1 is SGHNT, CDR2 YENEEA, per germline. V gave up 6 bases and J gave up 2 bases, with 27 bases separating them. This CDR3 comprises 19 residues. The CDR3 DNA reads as TGTGCCAGCAGTTTGGGGCGGACAGACGGGGGATGGATCACAGATACGCAGTATTTT. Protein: CASSLGRTDGGWITDTQYF.

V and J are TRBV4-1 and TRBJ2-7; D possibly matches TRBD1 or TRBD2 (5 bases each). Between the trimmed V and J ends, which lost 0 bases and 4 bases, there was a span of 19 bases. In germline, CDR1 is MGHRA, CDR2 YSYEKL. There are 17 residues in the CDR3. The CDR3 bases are TGCGCCAGCAGCCAAGAAAGCCGCCGAGGGGATGCTTACGAGCAGTACTTC. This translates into CASSQESRRGDAYEQYF.

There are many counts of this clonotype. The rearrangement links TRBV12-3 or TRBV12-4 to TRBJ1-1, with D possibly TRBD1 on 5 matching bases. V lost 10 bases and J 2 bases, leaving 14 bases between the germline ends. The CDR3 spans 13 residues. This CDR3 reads CATRRGGNTEAFF. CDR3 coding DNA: TGTGCCACCCGTAGGGGTGGTAACACTGAAGCTTTCTTT.

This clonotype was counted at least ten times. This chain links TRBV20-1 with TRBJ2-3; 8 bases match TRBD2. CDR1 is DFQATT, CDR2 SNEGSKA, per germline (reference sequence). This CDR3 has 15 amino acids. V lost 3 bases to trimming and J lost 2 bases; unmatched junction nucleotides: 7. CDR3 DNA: TGCAGTGCTAGTAGCGGGGCAGCAAACACAGATACGCAGTATTTT. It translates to CSASSGAANTDTQYF.

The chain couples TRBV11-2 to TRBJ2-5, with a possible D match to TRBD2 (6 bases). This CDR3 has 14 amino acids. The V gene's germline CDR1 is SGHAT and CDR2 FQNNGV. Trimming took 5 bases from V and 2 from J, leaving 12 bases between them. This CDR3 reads CASSRRDKQETQYF. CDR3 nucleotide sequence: TGTGCCAGCAGCCGGCGGGATAAGCAAGAGACCCAGTACTTC.

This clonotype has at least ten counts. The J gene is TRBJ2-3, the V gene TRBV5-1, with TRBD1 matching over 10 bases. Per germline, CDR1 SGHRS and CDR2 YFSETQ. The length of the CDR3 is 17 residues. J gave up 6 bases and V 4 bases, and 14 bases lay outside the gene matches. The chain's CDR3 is CASSLRQGASSEDTQYF. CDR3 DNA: TGCGCCAGCAGCCTAAGACAGGGGGCCTCGTCTGAGGATACGCAGTATTTT.

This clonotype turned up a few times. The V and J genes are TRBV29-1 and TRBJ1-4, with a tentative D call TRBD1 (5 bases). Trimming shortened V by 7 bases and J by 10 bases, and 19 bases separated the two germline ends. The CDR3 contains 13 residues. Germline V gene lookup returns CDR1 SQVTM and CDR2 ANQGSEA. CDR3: CSAQGRGSGKLFF. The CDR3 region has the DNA TGCAGCGCCCAGGGCCGAGGGTCTGGAAAACTGTTTTTT.

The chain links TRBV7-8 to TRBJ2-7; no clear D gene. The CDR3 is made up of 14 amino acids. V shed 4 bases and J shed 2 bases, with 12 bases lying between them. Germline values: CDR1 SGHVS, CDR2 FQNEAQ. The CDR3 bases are TGTGCCAGCAGCTCTACACGGGCCGCCTACGAGCAGTACTTC. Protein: CASSSTRAAYEQYF.

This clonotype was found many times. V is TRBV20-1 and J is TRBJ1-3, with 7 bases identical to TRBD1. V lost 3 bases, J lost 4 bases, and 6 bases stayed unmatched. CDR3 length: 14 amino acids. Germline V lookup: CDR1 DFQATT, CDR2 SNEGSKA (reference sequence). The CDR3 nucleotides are TGCAGTGCTAGGACAGGGTTGGTCGGAAACACCATATATTTT. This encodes CSARTGLVGNTIYF.

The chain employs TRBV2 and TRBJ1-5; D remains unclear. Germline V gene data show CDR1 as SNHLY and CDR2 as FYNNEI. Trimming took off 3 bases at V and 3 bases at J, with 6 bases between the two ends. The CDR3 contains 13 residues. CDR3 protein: CASSEDANQPQHF. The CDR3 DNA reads TGTGCCAGCAGTGAGGACGCCAATCAGCCCCAGCATTTT.

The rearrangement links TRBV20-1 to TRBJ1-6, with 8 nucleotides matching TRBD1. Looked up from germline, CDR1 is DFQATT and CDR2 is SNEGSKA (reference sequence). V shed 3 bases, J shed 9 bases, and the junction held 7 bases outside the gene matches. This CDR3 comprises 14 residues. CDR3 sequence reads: CSASETGDGSPLHF. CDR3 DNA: TGCAGTGCTAGCGAGACAGGGGACGGTTCACCCCTCCACTTT.